This TCR beta chain was recovered during a study of OX40 agonist ivuxolimab in advanced cancers. Study conclusions and caveats: Partial responders at 0.1-3.0 mg/kg had among the lowest clonal expansion.

Profiling relied on immunoSEQ multiplex PCR, and the TCRdb table lists in-frame clones only, not all of them. The data show approximately 70,000 clones, 80% to 90% seen once. Notes on this clone: Its antigen is undetermined.

The ends were cut back, 7 bases at V and 8 bases at J, with 18 bases in the middle. The CDR3 spans 14 residues. Germline-derived CDR1 and CDR2 are SGHRS and YFSETQ. The specimen was CD4+ or CD8+ T cells sorted from blood, collected in a trial of the OX40 agonist ivuxolimab. The sequence was collected from an adult with an advanced solid tumor such as melanoma, head and neck, liver or kidney cancer. The rearrangement links TRBV5-1 to TRBJ1-4; tentative D call: TRBD1 (5 bases). Here the CDR3 DNA reads TGCGCCAGCGGACCAGGGCCGCCGGGGGAAAAACTGTTTTTT. Translating gives CASGPGPPGEKLFF.